Below, 5 T cell receptor beta chains from the same sample are listed, as sequenced in a study of blood T cell repertoires in COVID-19. The repertoire was sequenced with immunoSEQ multiplex PCR; TCRdb's copy has only in-frame clones and lacks some. The table has tens of thousands of clones, 74% seen once. The sequenced sample was peripheral blood. These receptors came from an older man with COVID-19, enrolled during active disease.

The V gene is TRBV7-2, the J gene TRBJ2-7; TRBD2 matches 10 bases. V was clipped by 1 base and J by 3 bases; unmatched bases: 9. The CDR3 runs to 17 residues. CDR1 and CDR2 from the germline V gene are SGHTA and FQGNSA. The CDR3 protein is CASSLGGWTSGHYEQYF. The DNA for the CDR3 is TGTGCCAGCAGCTTAGGCGGATGGACTAGCGGCCACTACGAGCAGTACTTC.

The V and J genes are TRBV27 and TRBJ2-1, with 11 bases that match TRBD2. The V gene's germline CDR1 is MNHEY and CDR2 SMNVEV (reference sequence). The CDR3 consists of 16 residues. Germline trimming cut 5 bases from V and 4 bases from J; bases unmatched to any gene: 7. CDR3 in amino acids: CASSTQTSGDYNEQFF. As DNA, the CDR3 is TGTGCCAGCAGTACGCAGACTAGCGGGGATTACAATGAGCAGTTCTTC.

The V and J genes are TRBV29-1 and TRBJ2-7; 8 bases are a match to TRBD1. CDR1 is SQVTM and CDR2 is ANQGSEA in the germline V gene. The CDR3 extends over 13 amino acids. The J segment lost 1 base and the V segment lost 7 bases, leaving 6 bases of the junction unmatched. CDR3 sequence reads: CSAGQGNSYEQYF. DNA of the CDR3: TGCAGCGCCGGACAGGGCAATTCCTACGAGCAGTACTTC.

The chain recombines TRBV27 with TRBJ2-4; D may be TRBD1 (6 bases). Germline lookup yields CDR1 MNHEY and CDR2 SMNVEV (reference sequence). The V gene lost 3 bases and the J gene lost 0 bases, with 12 bases spanning the gap. This CDR3 has 16 amino acids. The CDR3 DNA sequence: TGTGCCAGCAGTTTCTCTACAGGGTTAGCCAAAAACATTCAGTACTTC. Protein sequence: CASSFSTGLAKNIQYF.

The genes are TRBV5-1 and TRBJ2-1; TRBD2 matches 10 bases. Per germline, CDR1 SGHRS and CDR2 YFSETQ. This CDR3 spans 18 amino acids. Losses at the gene ends were 1 base for V and 0 bases for J; bases not matched to a gene: 7. The DNA for the CDR3 is TGCGCCAGCAGCTTGAGTAGCGGGAGGCCGAGCTCCTACAATGAGCAGTTCTTC. This translates into CASSLSSGRPSSYNEQFF.